This entry features one TCR beta chain sequence. These data come from a study of T cell responses to AZD1222 COVID-19 vaccine. V lost 3 bases, J lost 4 bases, and 12 bases lay in between. Germline V CDR1 and CDR2: SGDLS, YYNGEE. The CDR3 is 14 amino acids. TCRdb keeps only in-frame clones here, not all; method: immunoSEQ multiplex PCR. The sample has under 100,000 clones; about 88% are singletons. The V call is TRBV9, the J call TRBJ2-3, with D possibly matching TRBD2 (5 bases). The material sequenced was peripheral blood, taken on day 0 of AZD1222 vaccination. The receptor comes from an adult in good health. CDR3 bases: TGTGCCAGCAGCGCCACTAGTAGCGCAGATACGCAGTATTTT. This gives the protein CASSATSSADTQYF.